This is a list of T cell receptor beta chains from one sample in a study of T-cell memory formation after mild COVID-19. TCRdb reprocessed the 5' RACE reads via MiXCR and lists one record per CDR3 protein. The data hold around 300,000 distinct CDR3 sequences, with more than 13% observed a single time. The sequenced material came from PBMCs or a T cell subset sorted from them (not recorded which). Receptors originate from a man aged 18 to 29 who had mild COVID-19 (a few samples of this study predate the infection). Cell type and time point are not known. The CDR3 runs from the conserved cysteine through the conserved F or W. The D gene is left open where the match is weak. Size values are once, few and many counts, or a class for expanded clones, and some rows have none.

v_call: TRBV21-1
j_call: TRBJ2-1
d_call: NA
clone_size: NA
cdr3_nt: TGTGCCAGCATGGCCCAGTTAGCGGGGGGGACCTACAATGAGCAGTTCTTC
cdr3_aa: CASMAQLAGGTYNEQFF

v_call: TRBV7-2
j_call: TRBJ2-5
d_call: NA
clone_size: few
cdr3_nt: TGTGCCAGCAGCTTAGGACTAAAAGAGACCCAGTACTTC
cdr3_aa: CASSLGLKETQYF

v_call: TRBV7-9
j_call: TRBJ2-1
d_call: TRBD1
clone_size: NA
cdr3_nt: TGTGCCAGCAGCCCAATCCCGGACAGGGAGGCCTTC
cdr3_aa: CASSPIPDREAF

v_call: TRBV12-3/TRBV12-4
j_call: TRBJ2-1
d_call: NA
clone_size: many
cdr3_nt: TGTGCCAGCAGTTTGGTGGGGGGAATCAATGAGCAGTTCTTC
cdr3_aa: CASSLVGGINEQFF

v_call: TRBV5-1
j_call: TRBJ1-6
d_call: NA
clone_size: NA
cdr3_nt: TGCGCCAGCAGCCTGTCGGGGAATAATTCACCCCTCCACTTT
cdr3_aa: CASSLSGNNSPLHF

v_call: TRBV6-2/TRBV6-3
j_call: TRBJ2-5
d_call: NA
clone_size: many
cdr3_nt: TGTGCCAGCAGTTACAGGACTGAAGAGACCCAGTACTTC
cdr3_aa: CASSYRTEETQYF

v_call: TRBV4-2
j_call: TRBJ2-1
d_call: TRBD2
clone_size: many
cdr3_nt: TGTGCCAGCAGCCAAGGATGGACTAGCGGGAATGAGCAGTTCTTC
cdr3_aa: CASSQGWTSGNEQFF

v_call: TRBV4-3
j_call: TRBJ2-2
d_call: NA
clone_size: few
cdr3_nt: TGCGCCAGCAGCCCGATAGGTGGGGGGAACACCGGGGAGCTGTTTTTT
cdr3_aa: CASSPIGGGNTGELFF

v_call: TRBV3-1
j_call: TRBJ2-2
d_call: NA
clone_size: NA
cdr3_nt: TGTGCCAGCAGCCAACGAGGGGTCGGGGAGCTGTTTTTT
cdr3_aa: CASSQRGVGELFF

v_call: TRBV11-2
j_call: TRBJ1-4
d_call: NA
clone_size: NA
cdr3_nt: TGTGCCAGCAGCGTGAGGGGAGGTGAAAAACTGTTTTTT
cdr3_aa: CASSVRGGEKLFF

v_call: TRBV18
j_call: TRBJ1-1
d_call: TRBD1
clone_size: many
cdr3_nt: TGTGCCAGCTCACCCCGGGACAGGGGAGAAGCTTTCTTT
cdr3_aa: CASSPRDRGEAFF

v_call: TRBV6-2/TRBV6-3
j_call: TRBJ2-5
d_call: NA
clone_size: NA
cdr3_nt: TGTGCCAGCAGTTACTCTAAGGTGAAAGAGACCCAGTACTTC
cdr3_aa: CASSYSKVKETQYF

v_call: TRBV15
j_call: TRBJ2-1
d_call: NA
clone_size: NA
cdr3_nt: TGTGCCACCAGCAGAGATCCCTACAATGAGCAGTTCTTC
cdr3_aa: CATSRDPYNEQFF

v_call: TRBV5-1
j_call: TRBJ2-3
d_call: NA
clone_size: NA
cdr3_nt: TGCGCCAGCAGCTTGGGGAGGGGGGAATTCTCAGATACGCAGTATTTT
cdr3_aa: CASSLGRGEFSDTQYF

v_call: TRBV7-3
j_call: TRBJ1-2
d_call: NA
clone_size: few
cdr3_nt: TGTGCCAGCAGCCTGGGGGGAGGGAACTATGGCTACACCTTC
cdr3_aa: CASSLGGGNYGYTF

v_call: TRBV20-1
j_call: TRBJ2-7
d_call: NA
clone_size: NA
cdr3_nt: TGCAGTGCAAGATATTACAGGGTCCACGAGCAGTACTTC
cdr3_aa: CSARYYRVHEQYF

v_call: TRBV15
j_call: TRBJ1-5
d_call: NA
clone_size: NA
cdr3_nt: TGTGCCACCAGCAGAGGGTTGGCCAATCAGCCCCAGCATTTT
cdr3_aa: CATSRGLANQPQHF

v_call: TRBV4-3
j_call: TRBJ2-3
d_call: TRBD2
clone_size: many
cdr3_nt: TGCGCCAGCAGCCAAGAGGGGAGCGGGGTCGGGTCATATACGCAGTATTTT
cdr3_aa: CASSQEGSGVGSYTQYF

v_call: TRBV7-2
j_call: TRBJ1-1
d_call: NA
clone_size: NA
cdr3_nt: TGTGCCAGCAGCTTAGGGGGGCGGGGAACCTTTTCTGAAGCTTTCTTT
cdr3_aa: CASSLGGRGTFSEAFF

v_call: TRBV12-3/TRBV12-4
j_call: TRBJ2-5
d_call: NA
clone_size: NA
cdr3_nt: TGTGCCAGCAGTTTCCGGACCACTGAAGAGACCCAGTACTTC
cdr3_aa: CASSFRTTEETQYF

v_call: TRBV7-2
j_call: TRBJ2-5
d_call: NA
clone_size: few
cdr3_nt: TGTGCCAGCAGCTTAGAAGGGGGGCGGAAGACCCAGTACTTC
cdr3_aa: CASSLEGGRKTQYF

v_call: TRBV10-3
j_call: TRBJ2-3
d_call: TRBD2
clone_size: NA
cdr3_nt: TGTGCCATCAGTGAGTACGCTAGCGGGGGGACGTCAGATACGCAGTATTTT
cdr3_aa: CAISEYASGGTSDTQYF

v_call: TRBV7-2
j_call: TRBJ2-4
d_call: TRBD2
clone_size: NA
cdr3_nt: TGTGCCAGCAGCTTCTTGGGCGGGGGGACCGGACTTCAGTACTTC
cdr3_aa: CASSFLGGGTGLQYF

v_call: TRBV6-2/TRBV6-3
j_call: TRBJ2-7
d_call: NA
clone_size: many
cdr3_nt: TGTGCCAGCACCCCGACAGGGAGGTACGAGCAGTACTTC
cdr3_aa: CASTPTGRYEQYF

v_call: TRBV6-6
j_call: TRBJ2-7
d_call: TRBD1
clone_size: NA
cdr3_nt: TGTGCCAGCAGTTACAGGACGCAGGGGGACGAGCAGTACTTC
cdr3_aa: CASSYRTQGDEQYF

v_call: TRBV5-6
j_call: TRBJ2-7
d_call: TRBD1
clone_size: many
cdr3_nt: TGTGCCAGCAGCTTGGGGACAGGGATGTACGAGCAGTACTTC
cdr3_aa: CASSLGTGMYEQYF

v_call: TRBV10-2
j_call: TRBJ1-5
d_call: NA
clone_size: few
cdr3_nt: TGCGCCAGCAGTGAGTCTGGGCCGACAAAGCATTTT
cdr3_aa: CASSESGPTKHF

v_call: TRBV7-2
j_call: TRBJ2-5
d_call: TRBD2
clone_size: NA
cdr3_nt: TGTGCCAGCAGCTTACAGCGGGGCCAAGAGACCCAGTACTTC
cdr3_aa: CASSLQRGQETQYF

v_call: TRBV5-1
j_call: TRBJ2-6
d_call: NA
clone_size: NA
cdr3_nt: TGCGCCAGCAGCTTCCGGTACTCTGGGGCCAACGTCCTGACTTTC
cdr3_aa: CASSFRYSGANVLTF

v_call: TRBV7-9
j_call: TRBJ2-2
d_call: TRBD1
clone_size: NA
cdr3_nt: TGTGCCAGCAGCTCTTACAGGGGGCAAAGCACCGGGGAGCTGTTTTTT
cdr3_aa: CASSSYRGQSTGELFF

v_call: TRBV5-1
j_call: TRBJ2-7
d_call: TRBD1
clone_size: NA
cdr3_nt: TGCGCCAGCAGCCCGGGGACAGGGGGGAACGAGCAGTACTTC
cdr3_aa: CASSPGTGGNEQYF

v_call: TRBV6-6
j_call: TRBJ2-5
d_call: NA
clone_size: NA
cdr3_nt: TGTGCCAGCAGTTACCGAGTGGAGACCCAGTACTTC
cdr3_aa: CASSYRVETQYF

v_call: TRBV7-2
j_call: TRBJ1-2
d_call: NA
clone_size: NA
cdr3_nt: TGTGCCAGCAGCTTTACGATTGGCTACACCTTC
cdr3_aa: CASSFTIGYTF

v_call: TRBV29-1
j_call: TRBJ2-5
d_call: NA
clone_size: few
cdr3_nt: TGCAGCGTTGAAGTACCGCTAGAGATCGAGGAGACCCAGTACTTC
cdr3_aa: CSVEVPLEIEETQYF

v_call: TRBV6-6
j_call: TRBJ2-5
d_call: NA
clone_size: NA
cdr3_nt: TGTGCCAGCAGGACGGGAAGGGCGAAGACCCAGTACTTC
cdr3_aa: CASRTGRAKTQYF

v_call: TRBV9
j_call: TRBJ2-3
d_call: NA
clone_size: NA
cdr3_nt: TGTGCCAGCAGCACCCGAGCTTGGCGGGGCACAGATACGCAGTATTTT
cdr3_aa: CASSTRAWRGTDTQYF

v_call: TRBV19
j_call: TRBJ1-1
d_call: NA
clone_size: NA
cdr3_nt: TGTGCCAGTAGAACCGGGGGAGGGGCCTCTGAAGCTTTCTTT
cdr3_aa: CASRTGGGASEAFF

v_call: TRBV27
j_call: TRBJ2-7
d_call: TRBD2
clone_size: NA
cdr3_nt: TGTGCCAGCAGTCCTAAAGCGGGGCCCTCCTACGAGCAGTACTTC
cdr3_aa: CASSPKAGPSYEQYF

v_call: TRBV5-1
j_call: TRBJ2-2
d_call: NA
clone_size: many
cdr3_nt: TGCGCCAGCAGCTTTTGGCCCGATGGTACCGGGGAGCTGTTTTTT
cdr3_aa: CASSFWPDGTGELFF

v_call: TRBV3-1
j_call: TRBJ1-5
d_call: TRBD1
clone_size: NA
cdr3_nt: TGTGCCAGCAGCCAGACAGGGGCGGTTGAGCCCCAGCATTTT
cdr3_aa: CASSQTGAVEPQHF

v_call: TRBV12-3/TRBV12-4
j_call: TRBJ2-2
d_call: NA
clone_size: many
cdr3_nt: TGTGCCAGCAGTTTAGGTGATATGGAGCTGTTTTTT
cdr3_aa: CASSLGDMELFF

v_call: TRBV7-3
j_call: TRBJ1-6
d_call: NA
clone_size: NA
cdr3_nt: TGTGCCAGCAGCCCGTCCGGACAATATAATTCACCCCTCCACTTT
cdr3_aa: CASSPSGQYNSPLHF

v_call: TRBV9
j_call: TRBJ1-1
d_call: NA
clone_size: few
cdr3_nt: TGTGCCAGCAGCGTAGCAGGGCCAAACACTGAAGCTTTCTTT
cdr3_aa: CASSVAGPNTEAFF

v_call: TRBV28
j_call: TRBJ1-1
d_call: NA
clone_size: few
cdr3_nt: TGTGCCAGCACCCTCAGCGAAAACACTGAAGCTTTCTTT
cdr3_aa: CASTLSENTEAFF

v_call: TRBV5-1
j_call: TRBJ2-7
d_call: TRBD1
clone_size: NA
cdr3_nt: TGCGCCAGCAGCTCTACACCCGGGACAGGCTACGAGCAGTACTTC
cdr3_aa: CASSSTPGTGYEQYF

v_call: TRBV5-1
j_call: TRBJ1-4
d_call: TRBD1
clone_size: NA
cdr3_nt: TGCGCCAGCAGCGTAGGGACAGCGGGTAATGAAAAACTGTTTTTT
cdr3_aa: CASSVGTAGNEKLFF

v_call: TRBV5-1
j_call: TRBJ1-1
d_call: NA
clone_size: few
cdr3_nt: TGCGCCAGCAGCTTGATAGACAGAAACACTGAAGCTTTCTTT
cdr3_aa: CASSLIDRNTEAFF

v_call: TRBV11-2
j_call: TRBJ2-1
d_call: NA
clone_size: few
cdr3_nt: TGTGCCAGCAGCTTCGGTGTTGGTCGAGAATTCGATGAGCAGTTCTTC
cdr3_aa: CASSFGVGREFDEQFF

v_call: TRBV7-9
j_call: TRBJ2-6
d_call: NA
clone_size: NA
cdr3_nt: TGTGCCATCGAGGAGGGGGCCAGGAACGTCCTGACTTTC
cdr3_aa: CAIEEGARNVLTF

v_call: TRBV5-1
j_call: TRBJ2-1
d_call: TRBD1
clone_size: NA
cdr3_nt: TGCGCCAGCAGCCTGGGGGACAGTAACAATGAGCAGTTCTTC
cdr3_aa: CASSLGDSNNEQFF

v_call: TRBV18
j_call: TRBJ2-1
d_call: NA
clone_size: NA
cdr3_nt: TGTGCCAGCTCCGGAAGGGGAGGCAATGAGCAGTTCTTC
cdr3_aa: CASSGRGGNEQFF

v_call: TRBV7-9
j_call: TRBJ2-1
d_call: TRBD1
clone_size: NA
cdr3_nt: TGTGCCAGCAGCTCCGGACAGGGAAGGCAAGTTTATGAGCAGTTCTTC
cdr3_aa: CASSSGQGRQVYEQFF